Below are 8 T cell receptor beta chains sequenced from a single sample in a study of control samples from healthy donors and cancer patients. TCRdb keeps only in-frame clones here, not all; method: immunoSEQ multiplex PCR. The repertoire consists of 150,000 to 200,000 clones, with about 90% occurring once and the leading ten covering more than 1.5%. What was sequenced was blood. These receptors were collected from a man aged 18-30 years in good health.

This clone was seen a handful of times. J is TRBJ1-1 and V is TRBV30, with D maybe TRBD1 (5 bases). The V and J ends lost 5 bases and 1 base respectively, with 14 bases between them. This CDR3 is 14 amino acids long. The germline gives CDR1 GTSNPN, CDR2 SVGIG (reference sequence). The chain's CDR3 is CAWEGTGENTEAFF. The CDR3 coding sequence is TGTGCCTGGGAAGGAACAGGAGAGAACACTGAAGCTTTCTTT.

The CDR3 sequence is CASSYASGTGASEQYF. The DNA of the CDR3 is TGTGCCAGCAGTTACGCCTCCGGGACAGGGGCCTCTGAGCAGTACTTC. The rearrangement uses TRBV6-2 or TRBV6-3 and TRBJ2-7; the match to TRBD1 covers 10 bases. The trim removed 2 bases at V and 7 bases at J, leaving 11 bases unmatched. The CDR3 has 16 amino acids. Germline assignment: CDR1 MNHEY and CDR2 SVGEGT.

This clone was counted a single time. This chain links TRBV6-5 with TRBJ1-4; D remains ambiguous. The CDR3 length is 14 residues. Germline CDR1 reads MNHEY; CDR2 reads SVGAGI. The V and J ends lost 5 bases and 4 bases respectively, with 11 bases between them. CDR3: CASSPRALNEKLFF. In nucleotides, the CDR3 is TGTGCCAGCAGTCCCCGGGCCCTTAATGAAAAACTGTTTTTT.

The chain recombines TRBV7-9 with TRBJ2-3; possibly TRBD2 for D (5 bases). The germline V gene has CDR1 SEHNR and CDR2 FQNEAQ (reference sequence). Trimming pared 8 bases from V and 2 bases from J, leaving 8 bases between. This CDR3 spans 12 amino acids. CDR3 DNA sequence: TGTGCCAGCGAGGGCTACACAGATACGCAGTATTTT. Its protein is CASEGYTDTQYF.

The genes are TRBV6-1 and TRBJ2-3; the match to TRBD2 covers 9 bases. The J segment lost 1 base and the V segment lost 2 bases, leaving 4 bases of the junction unmatched. Germline CDR1 is MNHNS and CDR2 is SASEGT. CDR3 length: 16 amino acids. This CDR3 reads CASSEWRGGRTDTQYF. The CDR3 DNA is TGTGCCAGCAGTGAATGGCGGGGGGGCCGCACAGATACGCAGTATTTT.

Here the CDR3 DNA reads TGTGCCAGCAGCTTATCAGGACAGGGGCAGAGTGGCTACACCTTC. Residues: CASSLSGQGQSGYTF. This chain joins TRBV13 and TRBJ1-2; TRBD1 matches at 9 bases. The ends lost 2 bases at V and 7 bases at J; junction bases unmatched: 8. The CDR3 spans 15 residues. Germline loops: CDR1 PRHDT, CDR2 FYEKMQ (reference sequence).

The chain joins TRBV28 to TRBJ1-2; maybe TRBD1 (6 bases). V was pared by 7 bases and J by 4 bases, with 13 bases between. Germline V CDR1 and CDR2: MDHEN, SYDVKM. This CDR3 region has 13 residues. The CDR3, as DNA: TGTGCCAGCAAATTACAGGGTTCCTATGGCTACACCTTC. Protein sequence: CASKLQGSYGYTF.

The CDR3 nucleotides read TGCGCCAGCAGCCAAGAGGGGACGAACACTGAAGCTTTCTTT. It translates to CASSQEGTNTEAFF. This rearrangement joins TRBV4-1 to TRBJ1-1; maybe TRBD1 (5 bases). Trimming took off 0 bases at V and 1 base at J, with 6 bases between the two ends. This CDR3 spans 14 amino acids. Per the germline V gene, CDR1 is MGHRA and CDR2 is YSYEKL.